The table lists the clone carrying this T cell receptor beta chain with a count of one. Its specificity is unknown. These data belong to a study of regulatory T cells in long-lasting Graves disease. Study context: Over-5-year antithyroid drug use with positive TSH receptor antibodies defined persistent Graves' disease in the study.

Broader study findings: Exclusively peripheral blood, rather than thyroid tissue, was studied. Limited sample numbers may have lowered accuracy.

Construction of the TCR beta libraries employed iRepertoire HTBI primers in conjunction with Arm-PCR of CDR3 regions. TCRdb redid the calling of the multiplex PCR reads with MiXCR, one entry per CDR3 protein. The table includes 600,000 to 800,000 distinct CDR3 sequences, 30% detected once. Stated time point: persistent/refractory GD, antithyroid drugs over 5 years with positive TRAb. The TCR library used RNA extracted from PBMCs. Patients of an endocrinology department in Xi'an, China, were included. The sample was peripheral blood mononuclear cells (PBMCs), taken when the disease was refractory, from a patient treated with antithyroid drugs. The receptor was derived from a female donor with Graves disease.

DNA for the CDR3: TGTGCCAGCAGTTTAGCGCCCGGGACAGTACCTAGGGGCTACACCTTC. This codes for CASSLAPGTVPRGYTF. The V call is TRBV12-3 or TRBV12-4, the J call TRBJ1-2; 7 bases line up with TRBD1. The V gene end was trimmed by 0 bases and the J gene end by 8 bases; junction bases not matched to a gene: 12. This CDR3 spans 16 amino acids.